The clone carrying this T cell receptor (beta chain) has a handful of counts. The data were taken from a study of T-cell reconstitution after alpha-beta-depleted transplantation in children. Preparation of the TCRbeta library involved a method that used unique molecular identifiers. One entry per CDR3 protein, called by TCRdb with MiXCR from the PCR reads. The sample holds fewer than 550,000 distinct CDR3 sequences, about 10% seen once. This CDR3 contains 17 residues. V was shortened by 5 bases and J by 2 bases, with 22 bases between the two germline ends. The TCR was taken from a female patient between 2 and 15 years old who had a stem cell transplant for aplastic anemia, so the T cells may come from the graft donor. V usage is TRBV12-3 or TRBV12-4 and J usage is TRBJ2-7; maybe TRBD2 (7 bases). The sample was PBMCs, mostly from graft donor cells, taken 180 days after TCRalphabeta/CD19-depleted stem cell transplant. The CDR3 loop is CASSNARAGAAPYEQYF. The CDR3, as DNA: TGTGCCAGCAGTAATGCCCGCGCGGGGGCGGCCCCCTACGAGCAGTACTTC.